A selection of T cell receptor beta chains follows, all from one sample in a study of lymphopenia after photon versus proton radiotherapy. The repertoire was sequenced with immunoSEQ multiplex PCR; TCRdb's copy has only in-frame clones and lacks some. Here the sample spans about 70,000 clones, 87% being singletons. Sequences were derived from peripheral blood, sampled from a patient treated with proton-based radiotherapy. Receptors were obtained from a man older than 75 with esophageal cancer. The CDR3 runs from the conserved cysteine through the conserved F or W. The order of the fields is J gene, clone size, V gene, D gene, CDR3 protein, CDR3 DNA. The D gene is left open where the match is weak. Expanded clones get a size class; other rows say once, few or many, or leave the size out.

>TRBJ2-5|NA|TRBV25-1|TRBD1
CASSEYGTGRETQYF
TGTGCCAGCAGTGAATATGGGACAGGGAGGGAGACCCAGTACTTC
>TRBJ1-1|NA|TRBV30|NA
CAWSVGPYSMNTEAFF
TGTGCCTGGAGTGTTGGTCCATACTCCATGAACACTGAAGCTTTCTTT
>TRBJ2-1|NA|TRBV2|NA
CASSRAGVNEQFF
TGTGCCAGCAGTAGGGCAGGGGTCAATGAGCAGTTCTTC
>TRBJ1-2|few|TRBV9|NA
CASSATLGGYTF
TGTGCCAGCAGCGCCACTCTCGGTGGCTACACCTTC
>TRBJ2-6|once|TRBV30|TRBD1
CAWHPGQISGANVLTF
TGTGCCTGGCACCCGGGACAGATCTCTGGGGCCAACGTCCTGACTTTC
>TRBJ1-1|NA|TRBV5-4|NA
CASSPPTGGRTEAFF
TGTGCCAGCAGCCCTCCGACGGGGGGAAGGACTGAAGCTTTCTTT
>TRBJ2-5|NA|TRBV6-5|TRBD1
CASSAQGAETQYF
TGTGCCAGCAGTGCCCAGGGGGCCGAGACCCAGTACTTC
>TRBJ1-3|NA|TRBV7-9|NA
CASSRDSGHVGNTIYF
TGTGCCAGCAGCCGGGACTCAGGGCACGTTGGAAACACCATATATTTT
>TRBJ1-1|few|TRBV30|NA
CAWSVWGTEAFF
TGTGCCTGGAGTGTTTGGGGTACTGAAGCTTTCTTT
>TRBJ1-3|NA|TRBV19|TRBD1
CASNLGTGRSGNTIYF
TGTGCCAGTAACCTTGGGACAGGTCGCTCTGGAAACACCATATATTTT
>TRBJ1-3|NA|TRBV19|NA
CASTVAYAIYF
TGTGCCAGTACGGTGGCCTACGCCATATATTTT
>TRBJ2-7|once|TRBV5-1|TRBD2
CASSLGLAESSYEQYF
TGCGCCAGCAGCTTGGGACTAGCGGAATCCTCCTACGAGCAGTACTTC
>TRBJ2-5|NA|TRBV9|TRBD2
CASSDEGREGRETQYF
TGTGCCAGCAGCGACGAAGGACGGGAGGGCCGGGAGACCCAGTACTTC
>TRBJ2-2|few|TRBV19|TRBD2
CASSIGLAGGRYTGELFF
TGTGCCAGTAGCATAGGACTAGCGGGAGGACGGTACACCGGGGAGCTGTTTTTT
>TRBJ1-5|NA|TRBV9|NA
CASSPPYRDGNQPQHF
TGTGCCAGCAGCCCCCCCTACAGGGATGGCAATCAGCCCCAGCATTTT
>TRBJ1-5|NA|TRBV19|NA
CASSAGGYSNQPQHF
TGTGCCAGTAGCGCGGGGGGATATAGCAATCAGCCCCAGCATTTT
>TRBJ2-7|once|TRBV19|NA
CAGSGGQSYEQYF
TGTGCCGGTAGTGGAGGACAGTCCTACGAGCAGTACTTC
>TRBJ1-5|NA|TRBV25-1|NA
CASPTPGGAGQPQHF
TGTGCCAGCCCCACGCCCGGGGGGGCCGGTCAGCCCCAGCATTTT
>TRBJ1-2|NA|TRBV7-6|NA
CASSLSARSDGGYTF
TGTGCCAGCAGCTTATCGGCTCGGTCAGACGGAGGCTACACCTTC
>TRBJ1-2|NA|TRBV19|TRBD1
CASFTPGTGRMSDGYTF
TGTGCCAGTTTTACCCCCGGGACAGGGAGGATGAGTGACGGCTACACCTTC
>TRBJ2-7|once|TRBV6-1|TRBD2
CASRTSGTNEQYF
TGTGCCAGCAGGACTAGCGGGACAAACGAGCAGTACTTC
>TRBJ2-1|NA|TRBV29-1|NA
CSVERLPYNEQFF
TGCAGCGTTGAACGGCTCCCCTACAATGAGCAGTTCTTC
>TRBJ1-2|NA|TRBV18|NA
CASSPNQFLGYTF
TGTGCCAGCTCACCAAACCAGTTTCTTGGCTACACCTTC
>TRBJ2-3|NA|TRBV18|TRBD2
CASSPTVAGGRDTQYF
TGTGCCAGCTCACCGACTGTAGCGGGAGGGAGAGATACGCAGTATTTT
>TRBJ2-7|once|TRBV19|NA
CASSIIGNPYEQYF
TGTGCCAGTAGTATCATCGGGAACCCCTACGAGCAGTACTTC
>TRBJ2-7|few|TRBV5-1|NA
CASSNPFRTSRYEQYF
TGCGCCAGCAGCAATCCGTTTAGGACGAGCCGGTACGAGCAGTACTTC
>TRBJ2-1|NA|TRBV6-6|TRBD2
CASSRGTRDEQFF
TGTGCCAGCAGCCGCGGGACTAGGGATGAGCAGTTCTTC
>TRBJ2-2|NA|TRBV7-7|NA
CASSLSGGELFF
TGTGCCAGCAGCTTATCGGGTGGGGAGCTGTTTTTT
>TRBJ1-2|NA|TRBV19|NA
CASSISGAALGYTF
TGTGCCAGTAGTATCTCTGGGGCAGCTTTGGGCTACACCTTC
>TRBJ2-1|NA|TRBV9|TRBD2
CASSVSGRGAINEQFF
TGTGCCAGCAGCGTGAGCGGGCGGGGGGCCATCAATGAGCAGTTCTTC
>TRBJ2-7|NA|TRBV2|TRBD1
CASRPDRGNYEQYF
TGTGCCAGCAGACCCGACAGGGGGAACTACGAGCAGTACTTC
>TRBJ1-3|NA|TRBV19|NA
CASSFRRSSGNTIYF
TGTGCCAGTAGTTTTCGCCGGAGCTCTGGAAACACCATATATTTT
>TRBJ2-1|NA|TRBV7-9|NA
CASRFFEGEQFF
TGTGCCAGCAGATTCTTCGAGGGTGAGCAGTTCTTC
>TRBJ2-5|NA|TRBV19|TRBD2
CASSIVREGTQYF
TGTGCCAGTAGTATAGTTAGGGAGGGGACCCAGTACTTC
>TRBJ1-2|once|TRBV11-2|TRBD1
CASTSTGFYGYTF
TGTGCCAGCACCTCGACAGGGTTCTATGGCTACACCTTC
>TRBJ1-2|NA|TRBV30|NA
CAWSRVGGSRYGYTF
TGTGCCTGGAGTAGAGTCGGGGGCTCTCGATATGGCTACACCTTC
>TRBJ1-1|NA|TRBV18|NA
CASSAGANTEAFF
TGTGCCAGCTCTGCCGGGGCGAACACTGAAGCTTTCTTT